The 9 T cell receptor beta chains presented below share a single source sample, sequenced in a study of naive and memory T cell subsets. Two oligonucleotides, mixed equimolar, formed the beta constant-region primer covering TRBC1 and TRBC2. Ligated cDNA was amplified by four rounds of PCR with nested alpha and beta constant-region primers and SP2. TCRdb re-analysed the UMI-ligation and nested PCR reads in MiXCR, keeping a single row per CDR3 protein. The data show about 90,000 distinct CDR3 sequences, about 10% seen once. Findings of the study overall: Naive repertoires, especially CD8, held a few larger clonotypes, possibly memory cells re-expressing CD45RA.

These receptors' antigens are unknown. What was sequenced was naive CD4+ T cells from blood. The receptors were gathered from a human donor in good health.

The CDR3 region has the DNA TGTGCCAGCAGCTTTGAGCGGCTAGATACGCAGTATTTT. It translates to CASSFERLDTQYF. The V and J genes are TRBV7-9 and TRBJ2-3, with a possible D match to TRBD2 (5 bases). The germline V and J ends were trimmed by 3 bases and 5 bases, with 9 bases remaining between them. The V gene's germline CDR1 is SEHNR and CDR2 FQNEAQ (reference sequence). This CDR3 comprises 13 residues.

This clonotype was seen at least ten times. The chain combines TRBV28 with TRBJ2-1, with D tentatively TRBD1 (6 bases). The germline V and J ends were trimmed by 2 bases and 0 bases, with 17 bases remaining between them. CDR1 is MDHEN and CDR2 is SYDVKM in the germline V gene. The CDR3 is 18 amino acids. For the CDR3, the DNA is TGTGCCAGCAGTTTACGGCCAGGGGCTACCTACTCCTACAATGAGCAGTTCTTC. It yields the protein CASSLRPGATYSYNEQFF.

Written as DNA, the CDR3 is TGTGCCAGCAGTTCCAGGGTAATCGGCACAGATACGCAGTATTTT. Protein sequence: CASSSRVIGTDTQYF. The chain links TRBV6-2 or TRBV6-3 to TRBJ2-3; D is perhaps TRBD1 (5 bases). Germline assignment: CDR1 MNHEY and CDR2 SVGEGT. This CDR3 has 15 residues. The V end was cut by 4 bases, the J end by 1 base, with 12 bases between.

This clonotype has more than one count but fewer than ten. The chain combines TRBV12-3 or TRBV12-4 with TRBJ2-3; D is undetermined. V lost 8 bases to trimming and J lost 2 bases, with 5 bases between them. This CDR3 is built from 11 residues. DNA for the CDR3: TGTGCCAGCGGATTCACAGATACGCAGTATTTT. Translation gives CASGFTDTQYF.

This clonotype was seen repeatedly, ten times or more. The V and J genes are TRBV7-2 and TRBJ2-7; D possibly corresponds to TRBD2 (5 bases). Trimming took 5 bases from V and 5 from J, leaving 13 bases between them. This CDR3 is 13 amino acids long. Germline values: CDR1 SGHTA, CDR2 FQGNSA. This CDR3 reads CASSRTRADEQYF. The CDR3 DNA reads TGTGCCAGCAGCAGAACTAGGGCAGACGAGCAGTACTTC.

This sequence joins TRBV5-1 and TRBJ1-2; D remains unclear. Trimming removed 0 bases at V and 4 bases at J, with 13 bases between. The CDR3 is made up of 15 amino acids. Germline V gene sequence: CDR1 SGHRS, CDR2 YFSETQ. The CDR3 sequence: CASSLAPAGSYGYTF. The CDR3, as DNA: TGCGCCAGCAGCTTGGCGCCCGCGGGCTCCTATGGCTACACCTTC.

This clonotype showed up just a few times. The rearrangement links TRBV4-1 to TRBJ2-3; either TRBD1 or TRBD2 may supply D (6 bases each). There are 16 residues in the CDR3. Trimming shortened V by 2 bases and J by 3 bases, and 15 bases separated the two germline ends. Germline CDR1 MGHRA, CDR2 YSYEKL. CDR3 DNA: TGCGCCAGCAGCCAAAGGCGGGACGGGACAACAGATACGCAGTATTTT. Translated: CASSQRRDGTTDTQYF.

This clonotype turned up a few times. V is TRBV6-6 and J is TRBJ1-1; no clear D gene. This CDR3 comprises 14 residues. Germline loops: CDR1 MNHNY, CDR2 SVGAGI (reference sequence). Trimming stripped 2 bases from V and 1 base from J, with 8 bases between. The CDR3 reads CASSYRTRNTEAFF. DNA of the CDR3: TGTGCCAGCAGTTACCGAACGCGGAACACTGAAGCTTTCTTT.

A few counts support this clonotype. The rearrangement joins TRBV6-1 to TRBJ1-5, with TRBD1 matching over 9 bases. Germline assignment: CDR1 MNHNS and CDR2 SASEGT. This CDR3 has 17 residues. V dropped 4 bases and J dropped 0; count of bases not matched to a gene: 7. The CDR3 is CASSATPDRGSNQPQHF. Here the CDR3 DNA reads TGTGCCAGCAGTGCTACCCCGGACAGGGGTAGCAATCAGCCCCAGCATTTT.